These T cell receptor beta chains were read from a single sample in a study of vaccination effects on CD4 cells after COVID-19. Repertoires were generated with immunoSEQ multiplex PCR, while TCRdb's copy carries only in-frame clones and drops some. The sample carries tens of thousands of clones, around three fifths recorded once. No antigen is known for these receptors. The sample consisted of CD4+ T cells from PBMCs cultured without peptide, taken before COVID-19 vaccination. All receptors come from a human donor who received a COVID-19 vaccine. Both conserved end residues are part of each CDR3. A D gene is named only where the DNA matches it firmly. The listing skips clone size in some rows; elsewhere it reads once, few, many or a size class.

TRBV2	NA	NA	TRBJ2-7	TGTGCCAGCAGTGAAAAGGGTGCCAACTACGAGCAGTACTTC	CASSEKGANYEQYF
TRBV7-9	NA	NA	TRBJ1-3	TGTGCCACTCGTCAGGGGACTGGAAACACCATATATTTT	CATRQGTGNTIYF
TRBV6-2/TRBV6-3	NA	TRBD2	TRBJ2-5	TGTGCCAGCAGTGACCGGACTAGCGGGAGGGACGAGACCCAGTACTTC	CASSDRTSGRDETQYF
TRBV2	NA	NA	TRBJ1-4	TGTGCCAGCAGTGAGCAGGGGAATAATGAAAAACTGTTTTTT	CASSEQGNNEKLFF
TRBV3-1/TRBV3-2	NA	NA	TRBJ1-1	TGTGCCAGCAGCCAAGAATGGGAGAACACTGAAGCTTTCTTT	CASSQEWENTEAFF
TRBV7-9	few	NA	TRBJ1-2	TGTGCCAGCAGCTTAGGGAGGCAGGTCTATGGCTACACCTTC	CASSLGRQVYGYTF
TRBV19	NA	TRBD2	TRBJ2-1	TGTGCCAGTAGTAAGGGACTAGCGTACTACAATGAGCAGTTCTTC	CASSKGLAYYNEQFF
TRBV6-4	once	NA	TRBJ2-3	TGTGCCAGCAGTGACGGGCAGGGGAACGGAGATACGCAGTATTTT	CASSDGQGNGDTQYF
TRBV7-9	NA	NA	TRBJ2-3	TGTGCCAGCAGCTTGCGGGGAGTCGGCACAGATACGCAGTATTTT	CASSLRGVGTDTQYF
TRBV10-1	NA	NA	TRBJ2-5	TGCGCCAGCAGTGAGTCTCCAGACCAAGAGACCCAGTACTTC	CASSESPDQETQYF
TRBV4-1	NA	TRBD2	TRBJ2-7	TGCGCCAGCAGCCAAGCTGATCTGGGACTAGCGGATTACGAGCAGTACTTC	CASSQADLGLADYEQYF
TRBV18	few	NA	TRBJ2-3	TGTGCCAGCTCACCACCAAGCACAGATACGCAGTATTTT	CASSPPSTDTQYF
TRBV5-1	NA	NA	TRBJ2-6	TGCGCGACCTCAAAAACATGGCTACCCTCTGGGGCCAACGTCCTGACTTTC	CATSKTWLPSGANVLTF
TRBV27	NA	TRBD2	TRBJ2-7	TGTGCCAGCAGTTCCTCGACTAGCGGGGGAAACGAGCAGTACTTC	CASSSSTSGGNEQYF
TRBV30	once	NA	TRBJ1-2	TGTGCCTGGCAGGAGAACTATGGCTACACCTTC	CAWQENYGYTF
TRBV5-8	NA	NA	TRBJ2-7	TGTGCCAGCAGCTTGGTCGGCGAGCAGTACTTC	CASSLVGEQYF
TRBV27	NA	NA	TRBJ1-2	TGTGCCAGCAGTTTATGGGGGGGACGCTATGGCTACACCTTC	CASSLWGGRYGYTF
TRBV7-6	NA	NA	TRBJ1-2	TGTGCCAGCAGCTTAGGTGTCAGGAGAAACTATGGCTACACCTTC	CASSLGVRRNYGYTF
TRBV6-6	NA	NA	TRBJ1-1	TGTGCCAGCTCAGGGGAGGCGAACACTGAAGCTTTCTTT	CASSGEANTEAFF
TRBV5-1	NA	TRBD2	TRBJ2-1	TGCGCCAGCAGGGAGAGGACTAGGGGATCCTACAATGAGCAGTTCTTC	CASRERTRGSYNEQFF
TRBV10-3	NA	NA	TRBJ1-3	TGTGCCATCAGTAAGACCACAGGCGCCTCTGGAAACACCATATATTTT	CAISKTTGASGNTIYF
TRBV10-3	NA	NA	TRBJ1-3	TGTGCCATGACGGGGTTTCGGGACACCATATATTTT	CAMTGFRDTIYF
TRBV20-1	NA	NA	TRBJ2-1	TGCAGTGCTCCCCGGGTTGAGCAGTTCTTC	CSAPRVEQFF
TRBV6-2/TRBV6-3	NA	TRBD1	TRBJ1-6	TGTGCCAGCAGTTACAGCGGGACAGGGGATTCACCCCTCCACTTT	CASSYSGTGDSPLHF